Following are 14 T cell receptor beta chains from one sample sequenced in a study of blood T cell repertoires in COVID-19. Assay used: immunoSEQ multiplex PCR; TCRdb lists only in-frame clones, some missing. The sample yields several thousand clones, just over 85% seen once. The sequenced sample consisted of peripheral blood. The receptors derive from a woman aged 45-65 years with active or convalescent COVID-19.

This clone came up a few times. The rearrangement links TRBV20-1 to TRBJ1-1; no definite D call. V gave up 6 bases and J gave up 0 bases, with 5 bases separating them. This CDR3 is 11 amino acids long. Looked up from germline, CDR1 is DFQATT and CDR2 is SNEGSKA (reference sequence). CDR3 amino acids: CSAPVNTEAFF. The CDR3 DNA follows: TGCAGTGCCCCGGTGAACACTGAAGCTTTCTTT.

This clone occurred once. This chain connects TRBV9 to TRBJ1-5, with TRBD1 as a possible D gene (5 bases). The CDR3 is made up of 14 amino acids. Germline V gene lookup returns CDR1 SGDLS and CDR2 YYNGEE. Trimming left V 0 bases short and J 4 bases short, with 8 bases between. CDR3 residues: CASSVDGANQPQHF. Here the CDR3 DNA reads TGTGCCAGCAGCGTAGATGGGGCAAATCAGCCCCAGCATTTT. The whole variable domain, filled in from reference TRBV9 and TRBJ1-5, reads DSGVTQTPKHLITATGQRVTLRCSPRSGDLSVYWYQQSLDQGLQFLIQYYNGEERAKGNILERFSAQQFPDLHSELNLSSLELGDSALYFCASSVDGANQPQHFGDGTRLSIL.

This clone came up once. The chain couples TRBV5-6 to TRBJ2-7, with TRBD2 matching over 8 bases. V was pared by 1 base and J by 0 bases, with 6 bases of the junction left unmatched. This CDR3 has 16 residues. Germline lookup yields CDR1 SGHDT and CDR2 YYEEEE. CDR3 in amino acids: CASSLIGSGISYEQYF. The CDR3 nucleotides are TGTGCCAGCAGCTTGATAGGTAGCGGGATCTCCTACGAGCAGTACTTC.

V and J are TRBV13 and TRBJ2-7; TRBD1 might be the D (6 bases). Germline V lookup: CDR1 PRHDT, CDR2 FYEKMQ (reference sequence). The CDR3 spans 13 residues. V shed 4 bases and J shed 0 bases, with 7 bases lying between them. Written as DNA, the CDR3 is TGTGCCAGCAGCTCGGGACACTCCTACGAGCAGTACTTC. This codes for CASSSGHSYEQYF.

The gene calls are TRBV5-1 and TRBJ2-3; possible D gene TRBD2, 6 bases. V dropped 4 bases and J dropped 10 bases, with 13 bases sitting between them. Germline CDR1 and CDR2: SGHRS and YFSETQ. The CDR3 length is 12 residues. CDR3 DNA sequence: TGCGCCAGCAGCAGAGGGGAGGAGGCGCAGTATTTT. Its translation: CASSRGEEAQYF.

This chain links TRBV6-5 with TRBJ1-1; possibly TRBD1 for D (6 bases). The CDR3 runs to 14 residues. Germline CDR1 is MNHEY and CDR2 is SVGAGI. Deletions cut 6 bases from V and 1 base from J, with 12 bases between. The CDR3 protein is CASREDRRNTEAFF. The DNA of the CDR3 is TGTGCCAGCAGGGAGGACAGAAGGAACACTGAAGCTTTCTTT.

This clone was counted a few times. The rearrangement links TRBV27 to TRBJ2-3; the D is unclear. Trimming took off 2 bases at V and 0 bases at J, with 6 bases between the two ends. The germline CDR1 and CDR2 sequences are MNHEY and SMNVEV (reference sequence). This CDR3 comprises 14 residues. The CDR3 here is CASSLDQSTDTQYF. CDR3 DNA: TGTGCCAGCAGTTTAGATCAGAGCACAGATACGCAGTATTTT.

The rearrangement uses TRBV2 and TRBJ2-1; 11 positions match TRBD2. V lost 8 bases and J lost 2; bases outside the gene matches: 2. Germline V CDR1 and CDR2: SNHLY, FYNNEI. This CDR3 is 14 amino acids long. The CDR3 region has the DNA TGTGCCAGCCGACTAGCGGGACCCTACAATGAGCAGTTCTTC. Encoded protein: CASRLAGPYNEQFF.

V is TRBV3-1 (or the pseudogene TRBV3-2) and J is TRBJ2-1, with D possibly matching TRBD2 (6 bases). V lost 1 base and J lost 1, with 11 bases in between. The CDR3 contains 16 residues. The germline V gene encodes CDR1 LGHDT and CDR2 YNNKEL (reference sequence). The CDR3 reads CASSQGASVSYNEQFF. The CDR3 DNA follows: TGTGCCAGCAGCCAAGGGGCTAGCGTATCCTACAATGAGCAGTTCTTC.

The chain joins TRBV5-1 to TRBJ1-3, with a possible D match to TRBD1 (5 bases). Germline-derived CDR1 and CDR2 are SGHRS and YFSETQ. V was shortened by 0 bases and J by 0 bases, with 13 bases between the two germline ends. The CDR3 is 17 residues long. The CDR3 coding sequence is TGCGCCAGCAGCTTGGATTATAGACAGAACTCTGGAAACACCATATATTTT. It specifies CASSLDYRQNSGNTIYF.

The chain is built from TRBV9 and TRBJ2-3, with 9 bases that match TRBD2. There are 20 residues in the CDR3. V gave up 2 bases and J gave up 5 bases; unmatched junction bases: 21. Germline-derived CDR1 and CDR2 are SGDLS and YYNGEE. CDR3 amino acids: CASSVSVGYRDSGGRDTQYF. The CDR3 nucleotides read TGTGCCAGCAGCGTCTCTGTAGGATACAGGGATAGCGGGGGACGAGATACGCAGTATTTT.

The chain employs TRBV7-2 and TRBJ2-2, with D uncertain. The CDR3 is 17 residues long. The V gene lost 1 base and the J gene lost 1 base, with 13 bases spanning the gap. Germline CDR1 and CDR2: SGHTA and FQGNSA. The CDR3 region has the DNA TGTGCCAGCAGCTTAGTTTCGCTTATACTGAACACCGGGGAGCTGTTTTTT. Encoded protein: CASSLVSLILNTGELFF. Full variable domain (rest looked up from reference TRBV7-2 and TRBJ2-2): GAGVSQSPSNKVTEKGKDVELRCDPISGHTALYWYRQSLGQGLEFLIYFQGNSAPDKSGLPSDRFSAERTGGSVSTLTIQRTQQEDSAVYLCASSLVSLILNTGELFFGEGSRLTVL.

V gene TRBV9 combines with J gene TRBJ2-7, with D uncertain. Germline V gene lookup returns CDR1 SGDLS and CDR2 YYNGEE. The CDR3 contains 15 residues. The V gene lost 0 bases and the J gene lost 2 bases, with 12 bases spanning the gap. The CDR3 here is CASSVEVAGPYEQYF. The CDR3 nucleotides are TGTGCCAGCAGCGTAGAAGTCGCAGGTCCCTACGAGCAGTACTTC.

This chain uses TRBV9 with TRBJ1-2; tentatively, D is TRBD1 (6 bases). V gave up 3 bases and J gave up 6 bases, with 12 bases separating them. Germline V gene sequence: CDR1 SGDLS, CDR2 YYNGEE. The CDR3 is made up of 13 amino acids. The CDR3 protein is CASSAGEGDGYTF. CDR3 DNA sequence: TGTGCCAGCAGCGCAGGGGAGGGGGATGGCTACACCTTC.